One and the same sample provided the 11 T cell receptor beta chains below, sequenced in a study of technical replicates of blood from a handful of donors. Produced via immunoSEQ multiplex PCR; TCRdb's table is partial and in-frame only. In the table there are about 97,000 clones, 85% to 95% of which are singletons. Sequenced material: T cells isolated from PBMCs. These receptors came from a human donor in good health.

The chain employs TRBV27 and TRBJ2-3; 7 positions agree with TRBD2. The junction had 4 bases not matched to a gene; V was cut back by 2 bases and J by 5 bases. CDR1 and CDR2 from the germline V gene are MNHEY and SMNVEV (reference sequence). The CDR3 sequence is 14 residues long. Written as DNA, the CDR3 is TGTGCCAGCAGTTTAATCGCGGGAGAAGATACGCAGTATTTT. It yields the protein CASSLIAGEDTQYF.

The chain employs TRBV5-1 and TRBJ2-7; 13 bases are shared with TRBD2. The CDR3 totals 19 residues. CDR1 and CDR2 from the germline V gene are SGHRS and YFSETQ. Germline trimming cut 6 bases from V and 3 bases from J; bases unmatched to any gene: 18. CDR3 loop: CASTLAGTSGITNYYEQYF. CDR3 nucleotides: TGCGCCAGCACCCTTGCCGGGACTAGCGGGATTACGAACTACTACGAGCAGTACTTC.

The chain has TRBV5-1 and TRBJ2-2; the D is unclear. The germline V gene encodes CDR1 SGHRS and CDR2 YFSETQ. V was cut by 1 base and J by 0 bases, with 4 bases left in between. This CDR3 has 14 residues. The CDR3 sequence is CASSLLANTGELFF. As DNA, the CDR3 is TGCGCCAGCAGCTTGCTAGCGAACACCGGGGAGCTGTTTTTT.

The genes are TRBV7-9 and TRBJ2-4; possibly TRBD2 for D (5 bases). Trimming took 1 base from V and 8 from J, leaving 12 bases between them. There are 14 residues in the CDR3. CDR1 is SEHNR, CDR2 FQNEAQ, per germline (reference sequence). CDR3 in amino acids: CASSLGLALDIQYF. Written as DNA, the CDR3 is TGTGCCAGCAGCTTAGGGTTAGCGTTGGACATTCAGTACTTC.

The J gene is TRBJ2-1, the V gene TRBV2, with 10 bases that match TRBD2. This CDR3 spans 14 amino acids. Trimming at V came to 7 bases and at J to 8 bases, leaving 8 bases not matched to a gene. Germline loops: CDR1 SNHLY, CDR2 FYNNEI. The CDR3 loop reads CASTRLAGYDEQFF. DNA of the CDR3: TGTGCCAGCACTCGACTAGCGGGTTATGATGAGCAGTTCTTC.

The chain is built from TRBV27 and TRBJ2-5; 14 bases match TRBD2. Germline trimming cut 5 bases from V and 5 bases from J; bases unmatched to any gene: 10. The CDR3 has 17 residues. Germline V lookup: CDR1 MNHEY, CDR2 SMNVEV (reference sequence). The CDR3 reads CASSTSTSGRAFETQYF. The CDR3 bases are TGTGCCAGCAGTACCTCGACTAGCGGGAGGGCTTTTGAGACCCAGTACTTC.

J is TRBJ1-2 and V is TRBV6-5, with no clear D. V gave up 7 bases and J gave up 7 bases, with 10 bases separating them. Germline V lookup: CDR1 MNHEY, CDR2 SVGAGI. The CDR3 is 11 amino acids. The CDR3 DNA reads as TGTGCCAGCAACGGGTTGGCTGGCTACACCTTC. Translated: CASNGLAGYTF.

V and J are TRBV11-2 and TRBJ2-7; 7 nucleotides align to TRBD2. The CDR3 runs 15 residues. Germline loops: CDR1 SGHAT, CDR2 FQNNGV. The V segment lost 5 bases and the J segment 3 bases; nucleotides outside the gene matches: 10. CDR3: CASSLAASGYYEQYF. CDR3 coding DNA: TGTGCCAGCAGCCTGGCCGCTAGCGGATACTACGAGCAGTACTTC.

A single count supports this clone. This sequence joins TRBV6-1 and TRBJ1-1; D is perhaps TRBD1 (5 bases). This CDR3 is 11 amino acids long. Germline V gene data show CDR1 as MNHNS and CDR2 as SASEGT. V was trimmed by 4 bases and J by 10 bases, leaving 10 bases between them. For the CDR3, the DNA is TGTGCCAGCAGTGGATGGGGGGGAGCTTTCTTT. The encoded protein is CASSGWGGAFF.

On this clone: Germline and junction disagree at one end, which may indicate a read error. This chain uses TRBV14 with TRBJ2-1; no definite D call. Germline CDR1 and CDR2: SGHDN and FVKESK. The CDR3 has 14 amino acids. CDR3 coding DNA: TGTGCGAGCAGCCCCTGGAGCTCCTACAATGAGCAGTTCTTC. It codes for CASSPWSSYNEQFF.

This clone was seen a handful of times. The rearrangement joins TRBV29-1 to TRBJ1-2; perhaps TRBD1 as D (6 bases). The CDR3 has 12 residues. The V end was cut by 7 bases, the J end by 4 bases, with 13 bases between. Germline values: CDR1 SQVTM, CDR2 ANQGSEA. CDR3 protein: CSAILGGYGYTF. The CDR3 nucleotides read TGCAGCGCCATCTTAGGGGGCTATGGCTACACCTTC.